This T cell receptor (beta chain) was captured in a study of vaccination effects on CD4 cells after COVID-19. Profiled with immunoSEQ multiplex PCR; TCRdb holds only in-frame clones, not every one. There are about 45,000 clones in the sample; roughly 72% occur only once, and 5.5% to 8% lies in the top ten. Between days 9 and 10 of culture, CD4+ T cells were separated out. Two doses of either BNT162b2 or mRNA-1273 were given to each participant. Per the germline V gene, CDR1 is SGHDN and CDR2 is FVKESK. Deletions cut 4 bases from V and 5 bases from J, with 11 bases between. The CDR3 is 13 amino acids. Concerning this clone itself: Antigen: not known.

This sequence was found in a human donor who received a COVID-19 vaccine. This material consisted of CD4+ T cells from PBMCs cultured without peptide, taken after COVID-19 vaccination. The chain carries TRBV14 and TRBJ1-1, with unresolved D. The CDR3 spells CASSRTVGTEAFF. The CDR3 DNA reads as TGTGCCAGCAGCCGAACGGTGGGGACTGAAGCTTTCTTT.